The rows below give T cell receptor beta chains drawn from one sample of a study of cytomegalovirus exposure and HLA in healthy donors. Method: immunoSEQ multiplex PCR; TCRdb's copy keeps in-frame clones and lacks some. The sample includes 100,000 to 150,000 clones, 80% of them seen just once. Sequenced input: PBMCs. The origin of the receptors is a man under 40 in good health and CMV-seronegative. Each CDR3 is given with its conserved first and last residue. Fields, in order: CDR3 DNA, CDR3 protein, clone size, J gene, D gene, V gene. D genes are given only for firm matches. The listing skips clone size in some rows; elsewhere it reads once, few, many or a size class.

CDR3 DNA: TGTGCCAGCAGCGTAGGGAGGGTCTCCTACAATGAGCAGTTCTTC
CDR3 protein: CASSVGRVSYNEQFF
clone size: few
J gene: TRBJ2-1
D gene: TRBD2
V gene: TRBV11-3

CDR3 DNA: TGCGCCAGCAGCTTAATAAACACTGAAGCTTTCTTT
CDR3 protein: CASSLINTEAFF
clone size: NA
J gene: TRBJ1-1
D gene: NA
V gene: TRBV5-1

CDR3 DNA: TGCGCCAGCAGCCCGGACAGTATGAACGAGCAGTACTTC
CDR3 protein: CASSPDSMNEQYF
clone size: NA
J gene: TRBJ2-7
D gene: NA
V gene: TRBV5-1

CDR3 DNA: TGTGCCAGCAGACCACAGGGTATAAGCAATCAGCCCCAGCATTTT
CDR3 protein: CASRPQGISNQPQHF
clone size: NA
J gene: TRBJ1-5
D gene: NA
V gene: TRBV27

CDR3 DNA: TGTGCCACCAGCAGAGGCCCCTGGGCGGGGACCTACGAGCAGTACTTC
CDR3 protein: CATSRGPWAGTYEQYF
clone size: NA
J gene: TRBJ2-7
D gene: NA
V gene: TRBV15

CDR3 DNA: TGCGCCAGCAGTCAAGGTGCTCGGACAGGGGAGGACGAGCAGTACTTC
CDR3 protein: CASSQGARTGEDEQYF
clone size: few
J gene: TRBJ2-7
D gene: TRBD1
V gene: TRBV23-1

CDR3 DNA: TGTGCCAGCAGGAAAACAAAGAACACTGAAGCTTTCTTT
CDR3 protein: CASRKTKNTEAFF
clone size: NA
J gene: TRBJ1-1
D gene: NA
V gene: TRBV6-5

CDR3 DNA: TGTGCCAGCAGCCCCGTCAGGAACACCGGGGAGCTGTTTTTT
CDR3 protein: CASSPVRNTGELFF
clone size: NA
J gene: TRBJ2-2
D gene: NA
V gene: TRBV27

CDR3 DNA: TGTGCCAGCAGTTATCCAGGGGGCCGGGCAGATACGCAGTATTTT
CDR3 protein: CASSYPGGRADTQYF
clone size: NA
J gene: TRBJ2-3
D gene: TRBD1
V gene: TRBV6-6

CDR3 DNA: TGTGCCAGCAGCCCCGGGGGTGGACAGGGGGCAGAAGCTTTCTTT
CDR3 protein: CASSPGGGQGAEAFF
clone size: NA
J gene: TRBJ1-1
D gene: TRBD1
V gene: TRBV27

CDR3 DNA: TGTGCCAGCAGCTCCCCCCTACGAGTTCAGCAGTTCTTC
CDR3 protein: CASSSPLRVQQFF
clone size: NA
J gene: TRBJ2-1
D gene: NA
V gene: TRBV7-9

CDR3 DNA: TGTGCCAGTAGATTAGGACAGGGGGCTTCAGACACTGAAGCTTTCTTT
CDR3 protein: CASRLGQGASDTEAFF
clone size: NA
J gene: TRBJ1-1
D gene: TRBD1
V gene: TRBV19